The present T cell receptor (beta chain) was sequenced within a study of identical twins. Study-level findings and limits: Carriage of fewer insertions was seen in abundant cord blood beta clonotypes, whereas memory repertoires showed none. The study found excess low generation probability among twin-shared out-of-frame alpha sequences.

TCRdb reprocessed the 5' RACE reads with MiXCR, giving one entry per CDR3 protein. The sample has about 100,000 distinct CDR3 sequences; about 6% are singletons. This clonotype was detected many times. Its antigen is not known. Sequenced sample: memory T cells sorted from blood. This clonotype was obtained from a woman in her forties or fifties in good health.

CDR3 sequence: CASSHIGEAFF. The CDR3 bases are TGTGCCAGCAGCCATATAGGTGAAGCTTTCTTT. The J gene is TRBJ1-1, the V gene TRBV3-1; D gene unclear. The germline CDR1 and CDR2 sequences are LGHDT and YNNKEL (reference sequence). V lost 3 bases and J 7 bases, leaving 6 bases between the germline ends. The CDR3 is 11 amino acids. The full variable domain, in which reference TRBV3-1 and TRBJ1-1 provide the parts outside the CDR3, is DTAVSQTPKYLVTQMGNDKSIKCEQNLGHDTMYWYKQDSKKFLKIMFSYNNKELIINETVPNRFSPKSPDKAHLNLHINSLELGDSAVYFCASSHIGEAFFGQGTRLTVV.